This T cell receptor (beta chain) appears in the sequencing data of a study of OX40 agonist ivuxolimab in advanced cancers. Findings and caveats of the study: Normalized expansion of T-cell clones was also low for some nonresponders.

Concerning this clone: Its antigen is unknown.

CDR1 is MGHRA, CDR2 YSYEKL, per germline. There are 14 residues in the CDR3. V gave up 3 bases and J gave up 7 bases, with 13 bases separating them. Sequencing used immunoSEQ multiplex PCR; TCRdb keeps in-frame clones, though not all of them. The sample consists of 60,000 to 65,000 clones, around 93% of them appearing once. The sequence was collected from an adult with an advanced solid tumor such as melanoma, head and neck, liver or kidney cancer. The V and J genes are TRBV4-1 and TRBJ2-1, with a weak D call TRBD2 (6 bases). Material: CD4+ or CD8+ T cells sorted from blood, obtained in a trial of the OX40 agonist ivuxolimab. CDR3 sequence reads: CASSQTTAGNEQFF. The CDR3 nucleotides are TGCGCCAGCAGCCAGACCACCGCGGGGAATGAGCAGTTCTTC.